These 27 T cell receptor beta chains originate from one sample sequenced in a study of blood T cell repertoires in COVID-19. TCRdb keeps only in-frame clones here, not all; method: immunoSEQ multiplex PCR. This sample yields about 150,000 clones, of which approximately 85% are seen a single time; around 6.9% belongs to the top ten. The sample was peripheral blood. All receptors derive from a man older than 75 with COVID-19, enrolled during active disease.

V is TRBV5-6 and J is TRBJ1-2; 9 nucleotides align to TRBD1. The CDR3 length is 14 residues. Germline CDR1 reads SGHDT; CDR2 reads YYEEEE. J lost 5 bases, V lost 4 bases, and 6 bases had no gene match. The CDR3 region is CASSPGQGFYGYTF. The CDR3 bases are TGTGCCAGCAGCCCCGGACAGGGGTTTTATGGCTACACCTTC.

The rearrangement links TRBV7-7 to TRBJ2-2; D might be TRBD1 (6 bases). Per germline, CDR1 SSHAT and CDR2 FNYEAQ (reference sequence). CDR3 length equals 16 residues. Trimming pared 0 bases from V and 0 bases from J, leaving 8 bases between. The CDR3 sequence is CASSLAGTPNTGELFF. DNA for the CDR3: TGTGCCAGCAGCTTAGCCGGGACACCGAACACCGGGGAGCTGTTTTTT. Full variable domain (missing parts from reference TRBV7-7 and TRBJ2-2): GAGVSQSPRYKVTKRGQDVTLRCDPISSHATLYWYQQALGQGPEFLTYFNYEAQPDKSGLPSDRFSAERPEGSISTLTIQRTEQRDSAMYRCASSLAGTPNTGELFFGEGSRLTVL.

V and J are TRBV23-1 and TRBJ2-1, with a tentative D call TRBD1 (6 bases). TRBV23-1 is reported as an ORF; its role is uncertain. Trimming removed 7 bases from V and 7 bases from J, with 17 bases in between. The CDR3 contains 14 residues. The CDR3 nucleotides are TGCGCCAGCACCTCAACCCTACAGGGTAATGAGCAGTTCTTC. This sequence encodes CASTSTLQGNEQFF.

The V and J genes are TRBV3-1 (or the pseudogene TRBV3-2) and TRBJ2-5; possible D gene TRBD1, 6 bases. This CDR3 has 12 residues. V lost 11 bases to trimming and J lost 7 bases, with 17 bases between them. Germline V gene sequence: CDR1 LGHDT, CDR2 YNNKEL (reference sequence). The CDR3 region is CASRGWRTTQYF. In DNA form, the CDR3 reads TGTGCCTCCAGGGGCTGGAGGACGACCCAGTACTTC.

The gene calls are TRBV9 and TRBJ1-2; 8 bases agree with TRBD1. The CDR3 spans 13 residues. Germline V gene lookup returns CDR1 SGDLS and CDR2 YYNGEE. V was pared by 4 bases and J by 6 bases, with 5 bases of the junction left unmatched. The CDR3 region has the DNA TGTGCCAGCAGCCCTACAGGGGGAAATGGCTACACCTTC. It specifies CASSPTGGNGYTF.

The V gene is TRBV5-1, the J gene TRBJ1-6; no definite D call. V was trimmed by 0 bases and J by 8 bases, leaving 12 bases between them. This CDR3 is built from 15 residues. Germline V lookup: CDR1 SGHRS, CDR2 YFSETQ. The CDR3 coding sequence is TGCGCCAGCAGCTTGGCCGGGGAGAGCCATTCACCCCTCCACTTT. Protein: CASSLAGESHSPLHF.

The chain uses TRBV6-5 and TRBJ1-2; 8 bases match TRBD1. Germline CDR1 is MNHEY and CDR2 is SVGAGI. There are 14 residues in the CDR3. The trim removed 10 bases at V and 8 bases at J, leaving 15 bases unmatched. The DNA for the CDR3 is TGTGCCACCCTACGACAGGGGTATTTCAACGGCTACACCTTC. As protein: CATLRQGYFNGYTF.

The chain employs TRBV7-2 and TRBJ2-2; D might be TRBD1 (5 bases). Germline loops: CDR1 SGHTA, CDR2 FQGNSA. Trimming removed 5 bases from V and 0 bases from J, with 13 bases in between. There are 16 residues in the CDR3. This chain's CDR3 is CASSPDRAANTGELFF. The CDR3 coding sequence is TGTGCCAGCAGCCCAGACAGAGCCGCGAACACCGGGGAGCTGTTTTTT.

The J gene is TRBJ2-5, the V gene TRBV6-2 or TRBV6-3; D call uncertain. The CDR3 spans 15 residues. From germline, CDR1 is MNHEY and CDR2 SVGEGT. The V end lost 3 bases, the J end lost 4 bases, and 15 bases lay between the germline ends. The CDR3 here is CASSYSAEIAETQYF. The CDR3 DNA reads TGTGCCAGCAGTTATTCCGCGGAAATCGCAGAGACCCAGTACTTC.

The V and J genes are TRBV7-2 and TRBJ2-7; TRBD2 agrees at 11 bases. V lost 1 base, J lost 2 bases, and 4 bases stayed unmatched. The germline CDR1 and CDR2 sequences are SGHTA and FQGNSA. This CDR3 region has 16 residues. The CDR3 sequence is CASSLGVSGGAYEQYF. The CDR3 nucleotides are TGTGCCAGCAGCTTAGGGGTTAGCGGGGGGGCCTACGAGCAGTACTTC. Full variable domain (missing parts from reference TRBV7-2 and TRBJ2-7): GAGVSQSPSNKVTEKGKDVELRCDPISGHTALYWYRQSLGQGLEFLIYFQGNSAPDKSGLPSDRFSAERTGGSVSTLTIQRTQQEDSAVYLCASSLGVSGGAYEQYFGPGTRLTVT.

This chain joins TRBV12-5 and TRBJ1-1; no firm D call. Between the trimmed V and J ends, which lost 2 bases and 1 base, there was a span of 11 bases. This CDR3 spans 15 amino acids. Germline values: CDR1 LGHNT, CDR2 FRNRAP. The CDR3 here is CASGLQRTQNTEAFF. CDR3 nucleotides: TGTGCTAGTGGTTTGCAACGAACTCAGAACACTGAAGCTTTCTTT.

The genes are TRBV28 and TRBJ2-7, with 12 bases lining up with TRBD2. Germline CDR1 reads MDHEN; CDR2 reads SYDVKM. J lost 6 bases, V lost 6 bases, and 6 bases had no gene match. The length of the CDR3 is 14 residues. DNA for the CDR3: TGTGCCAGCAGGCCTAGCGGGGGGGCCGCCGAGCAGTACTTC. Translating gives CASRPSGGAAEQYF.

The rearrangement uses TRBV5-8 and TRBJ1-5; weak D call: TRBD1 (6 bases). Germline CDR1 SGHTS, CDR2 YDEGEE. The CDR3 totals 15 residues. V was clipped by 4 bases and J by 0 bases, with 11 bases between them. CDR3 in amino acids: CASSPGTHSNQPQHF. CDR3 bases: TGTGCCAGCAGCCCCGGGACACATAGCAATCAGCCCCAGCATTTT.

Note on this clone: Other nucleotide sequences from this sample produce the same CDR3. The chain carries TRBV6-5 and TRBJ1-4; maybe TRBD1 (5 bases). The CDR3 is 14 residues long. Germline CDR1 MNHEY, CDR2 SVGAGI. Trimming left V 6 bases short and J 3 bases short, with 11 bases between. The CDR3 protein is CASRRDRANEKLFF. The CDR3 DNA follows: TGTGCCAGCAGGCGAGACAGAGCTAATGAAAAACTGTTTTTT.

This chain links TRBV5-4 with TRBJ1-2; no reliable D call. The V end was cut by 9 bases, the J end by 0 bases, with 12 bases between. The CDR3 sequence is 13 residues long. Germline CDR1 and CDR2: SGHNT and YYREEE (reference sequence). The CDR3 DNA reads TGTGCCACTCACAAGGGAGCTAACTATGGCTACACCTTC. This gives the protein CATHKGANYGYTF.

This clone was counted a few times. The chain couples TRBV15 to TRBJ1-2; 7 nucleotides match TRBD1. The germline CDR1 and CDR2 sequences are LNHNV and YYDKDF (reference sequence). The length of the CDR3 is 14 residues. The V segment lost 2 bases and the J segment 6 bases; nucleotides outside the gene matches: 6. The CDR3 protein is CATSRFTQGDGYTF. CDR3 sequence (DNA): TGTGCCACCAGCAGATTTACCCAGGGGGATGGCTACACCTTC.

This sequence joins TRBV27 and TRBJ1-1; 9 nucleotides agree with TRBD1. The germline CDR1 and CDR2 sequences are MNHEY and SMNVEV (reference sequence). J gave up 6 bases and V 8 bases, and 25 bases lay outside the gene matches. CDR3 length: 19 amino acids. In nucleotides, the CDR3 is TGTGCCAGCTCTTCCTCCGGCACAGGGGGCGCTTCCCAATACTCTGAAGCTTTCTTT. Protein product: CASSSSGTGGASQYSEAFF.

The table lists this clone with a count of one. The V gene is TRBV29-1, the J gene TRBJ2-5, with 16 bases identical to TRBD2. The CDR3 loop spans 18 amino acids. The germline V gene has CDR1 SQVTM and CDR2 ANQGSEA. Trimming took 6 bases from V and 4 from J; bases not matched to a gene: 14. The CDR3 loop is CSVNSPGLAGGPGETQYF. As DNA, the CDR3 is TGCAGCGTGAACTCCCCGGGACTAGCGGGGGGGCCCGGAGAGACCCAGTACTTC. Full variable domain (remainder filled in from reference TRBV29-1 and TRBJ2-5): SAVISQKPSRDICQRGTSLTIQCQVDSQVTMMFWYRQQPGQSLTLIATANQGSEATYESGFVIDKFPISRPNLTFSTLTVSNMSPEDSSIYLCSVNSPGLAGGPGETQYFGPGTRLLVL.

The chain recombines TRBV7-2 with TRBJ2-6; a possible D gene is TRBD1 (5 bases). CDR1 is SGHTA, CDR2 FQGNSA, per germline. Trimming shortened V by 0 bases and J by 0 bases, and 18 bases separated the two germline ends. This CDR3 is built from 20 residues. The CDR3 nucleotides read TGTGCCAGCAGCTTAGCGCGACAGCACCCCTTTGGCTCTGGGGCCAACGTCCTGACTTTC. It encodes CASSLARQHPFGSGANVLTF.

The chain couples TRBV4-2 to TRBJ1-6; 10 bases are shared with TRBD1. J was trimmed by 8 bases and V by 1 base; bases with no gene match: 5. The germline V gene has CDR1 LGHNA and CDR2 YNFKEQ. This CDR3 has 16 residues. CDR3 in amino acids: CASSQASGQGYSPLHF. The CDR3 DNA reads TGTGCCAGCAGCCAAGCTTCGGGACAGGGGTATTCACCCCTCCACTTT.

The J gene is TRBJ2-1, the V gene TRBV6-4, with TRBD2 matching over 9 bases. Germline V gives CDR1 MRHNA, CDR2 SNTAGT. Losses at the gene ends were 5 bases for V and 6 bases for J; bases not matched to a gene: 8. The CDR3 has 15 amino acids. The CDR3 loop reads CASSKLAGGGNEQFF. CDR3 in DNA: TGTGCCAGCAGTAAACTCGCGGGGGGGGGCAATGAGCAGTTCTTC.

The CDR3 DNA sequence: TGTGCCAGCAGCCTCGTCCGACAGGGGCAATCACCCCTCCACTTT. Translation gives CASSLVRQGQSPLHF. The rearrangement uses TRBV7-2 and TRBJ1-6; 8 nucleotides match TRBD1. Germline CDR1 reads SGHTA; CDR2 reads FQGNSA. With V trimmed by 5 bases and J by 10 bases, 10 bases remained unmatched. The CDR3 contains 15 residues.

The gene calls are TRBV24-1 and TRBJ1-1; tentative D call: TRBD1 (5 bases). Trimming pared 3 bases from V and 0 bases from J, leaving 7 bases between. The CDR3 runs 14 residues. In germline, CDR1 is KGHDR, CDR2 SFDVKD. CDR3 sequence: CATSDGDLNTEAFF. The CDR3 DNA is TGTGCCACCAGTGATGGGGACTTGAACACTGAAGCTTTCTTT.

The chain carries TRBV10-3 and TRBJ1-2, with 7 bases aligning to TRBD1. This CDR3 is 16 amino acids long. J gave up 8 bases and V 5 bases, and 17 bases lay outside the gene matches. Germline CDR1 and CDR2: ENHRY and SYGVKD. The DNA for the CDR3 is TGTGCCATCAGTAAGGGACAGACCACCGACTTATGGGGCTACACCTTC. This encodes CAISKGQTTDLWGYTF.

This clone appeared once. This chain uses TRBV18 with TRBJ2-1; 10 positions agree with TRBD2. V shed 3 bases, J shed 0 bases, and the junction held 2 bases outside the gene matches. The germline V gene encodes CDR1 KGHSH and CDR2 LQKENI. The CDR3 has 16 amino acids. The CDR3 here is CASSPASGGSYNEQFF. The CDR3 coding sequence is TGTGCCAGCTCACCGGCTAGCGGGGGCTCCTACAATGAGCAGTTCTTC. Combining the CDR3 with reference TRBV18 and TRBJ2-1 gives the whole variable domain NAGVMQNPRHLVRRRGQEARLRCSPMKGHSHVYWYRQLPEEGLKFMVYLQKENIIDESGMPKERFSAEFPKEGPSILRIQQVVRGDSAAYFCASSPASGGSYNEQFFGPGTRLTVL.

The CDR3 sequence: CASSPSRMTNEKLFF. CDR3 bases: TGTGCCAGCTCACCAAGCAGGATGACTAATGAAAAACTGTTTTTT. The rearrangement links TRBV18 to TRBJ1-4; no firm D call. Germline V gene data show CDR1 as KGHSH and CDR2 as LQKENI. There are 15 residues in the CDR3. Trimming took off 2 bases at V and 2 bases at J, with 9 bases between the two ends.

The genes are TRBV3-1 (or the pseudogene TRBV3-2) and TRBJ2-6; D gene unclear. This CDR3 is 15 amino acids long. Germline V gene lookup returns CDR1 LGHDT and CDR2 YNNKEL (reference sequence). V lost 7 bases, J lost 0 bases, and 10 bases lay in between. The CDR3 here is CASTLGSSGANVLTF. CDR3 nucleotides: TGTGCCAGCACCCTCGGGTCCTCTGGGGCCAACGTCCTGACTTTC.